Listed below are T cell receptor beta chains from one sample, sequenced in a study of cytotoxic CD8 clonotypes in ibrutinib-treated CLL. Generated by immunoSEQ multiplex PCR, the TCRdb table keeps only in-frame clones and is missing some. Among approximately 70,000 clones listed, around 80% were seen once. Source: PBMCs, taken at disease progression, from a patient treated with ibrutinib. These receptors were collected from a human donor with chronic lymphocytic leukemia. Both conserved end residues are part of each CDR3. D genes are given only for firm matches. The listing skips clone size in some rows; elsewhere it reads once, few, many or a size class.

abundance,j_gene,d_gene,v_gene,CDR3nt,CDR3aa
-,TRBJ2-5,TRBD2,TRBV5-1,TGCGCCAGCAGCTTGGAATACGGCCGGGGGGCCCAGTACTTC,CASSLEYGRGAQYF
few,TRBJ1-5,-,TRBV2,TGTGCCAGCAGTGTGCAGGTCAATCAGCCCCAGCATTTT,CASSVQVNQPQHF
-,TRBJ2-1,TRBD2,TRBV5-1,TGCGCCAGCAGGCGGGAGGGTTATGAGCAGTTCTTC,CASRREGYEQFF
-,TRBJ2-3,-,TRBV7-9,TGTGCCAGCGGGTCCTCCGGGACAGATACGCAGTATTTT,CASGSSGTDTQYF
-,TRBJ2-2,-,TRBV6-5,TGTGCCAGCAGTTACGGGGGTTTCGCCGGGGAGCTGTTTTTT,CASSYGGFAGELFF
-,TRBJ1-3,-,TRBV6-1,TGTGCCAGCAGTGAAGAGTGGGTCGGAGACTCTGGAAACACCATATATTTT,CASSEEWVGDSGNTIYF
-,TRBJ1-6,-,TRBV27,TGTGCCAGCACCTCCCGGGGATTAGGCTATAATTCACCCCTCCACTTT,CASTSRGLGYNSPLHF
-,TRBJ2-7,-,TRBV28,TGTGCCAGCAGTTTACGGCAGGTCTCCTACGAGCAGTACTTC,CASSLRQVSYEQYF
-,TRBJ1-2,TRBD1,TRBV25-1,TGTGCCACAGGGGACAGACCGCGCTACACCTTC,CATGDRPRYTF
-,TRBJ2-1,-,TRBV5-1,TGCGCCAGCAGCCAAAATGAAGGTTACAATGAGCAGTTCTTC,CASSQNEGYNEQFF
-,TRBJ1-2,-,TRBV2,TGTGCCAGCAGTGAAGACAGAAACTATGGCTACACCTTC,CASSEDRNYGYTF
-,TRBJ2-7,-,TRBV9,-,CASSVGAGSRLYF
-,TRBJ1-5,-,TRBV6-6,TGTGCCAGCAGCCTCAGGGGTACAGGTCAGCCCCAGCATTTT,CASSLRGTGQPQHF
-,TRBJ1-2,TRBD1,TRBV6-5,TGTGCCAGCAGTTACGGCGTCGGGACAGGACTACGCTACACCTTC,CASSYGVGTGLRYTF
-,TRBJ2-3,-,TRBV30,TGTGCCTGGAGTGTGGCAGGGGCAGATACGCAGTATTTT,CAWSVAGADTQYF
-,TRBJ1-5,-,TRBV18,TGTGCCAGCTCGCCGGACATCACCAATCAGCCCCAGCATTTT,CASSPDITNQPQHF
-,TRBJ1-1,-,TRBV6-1,TGTGCCAGCAGTGAAACTTGGGGAGGTGAAGCTTTCTTT,CASSETWGGEAFF
once,TRBJ2-5,TRBD2,TRBV27,TGTGCCAGCAGTCGACTAGCGGGGCAAGAGACCCAGTACTTC,CASSRLAGQETQYF
-,TRBJ2-3,-,TRBV15,TGTGCCACCAGCAGAGGTGGCTCTGGCACAGATACGCAGTATTTT,CATSRGGSGTDTQYF
few,TRBJ1-2,TRBD1,TRBV5-8,TGTGCCAGCAGCTCCCGGGACAGCTATGGCTACACCTTC,CASSSRDSYGYTF
few,TRBJ1-1,TRBD1,TRBV19,TGTGCCAGTAGTATACGGACAGGGTCTATGAACACTGAAGCTTTCTTT,CASSIRTGSMNTEAFF
once,TRBJ2-3,TRBD2,TRBV9,TGTGCCAGCAGCACTCGGACTAGCGGGGGCCCCACAGATACGCAGTATTTT,CASSTRTSGGPTDTQYF
few,TRBJ2-7,-,TRBV5-1,TGCGCCAGCAGCTTGTGGGGCGGCAACGAGCAGTACTTC,CASSLWGGNEQYF
-,TRBJ1-3,TRBD1,TRBV19,TGTGCCAGTAGTCCCCGGGACAGGGGATCTGGAAACACCATATATTTT,CASSPRDRGSGNTIYF
-,TRBJ1-1,-,TRBV28,TGTGCCAGCAGTTTGTTCAGGGCTAACACTGAAGCTTTCTTT,CASSLFRANTEAFF
-,TRBJ1-5,-,TRBV6-5,TGTGCCAGCAGTTGGGGGCGCGGGCAGCCCCAGCATTTT,CASSWGRGQPQHF
-,TRBJ1-2,TRBD1,TRBV30,TGTGCCTGGAGTGTACAGGGGGTGCGGTATGGCTACACCTTC,CAWSVQGVRYGYTF
-,TRBJ2-4,-,TRBV5-4,TGTGCCAGCAGCTTCACAGGGAGGGGTCTAGCCAAAAACATTCAGTACTTC,CASSFTGRGLAKNIQYF
few,TRBJ2-2,-,TRBV2,TGTGCCAGCAGCCTTGGGGGGACGGCGATGTTTTTT,CASSLGGTAMFF
-,TRBJ1-4,-,TRBV19,TGTGCCAGTAGTATTGAGACGGGGAATGAAAAACTGTTTTTT,CASSIETGNEKLFF
-,TRBJ2-7,TRBD1,TRBV20-1,TGCAGTGCGAACACAGGGGGCGAGCAGTACTTC,CSANTGGEQYF
-,TRBJ1-2,TRBD1,TRBV27,TGTGCCAGCAGTTTGGGTCAGGGGGAAATCGGTGGCTACACCTTC,CASSLGQGEIGGYTF
-,TRBJ2-3,-,TRBV29-1,TGCAGCGTTGAAGTGGGAGCTAGCACAGATACGCAGTATTTT,CSVEVGASTDTQYF
-,TRBJ1-3,-,TRBV18,TGTGCCAGCTCACCGCCCGGAGCAGTCGGGTCAGAATTCTCTGGAAACACCATATATTTT,CASSPPGAVGSEFSGNTIYF
-,TRBJ2-7,-,TRBV6-1,TGTGCCAGCAGTGAAGGTCTTTACGAGCAGTACTTC,CASSEGLYEQYF
-,TRBJ1-1,-,TRBV9,TGTGCCAGCAGCGTTCCGGGCCCGAACACTGAAGCTTTCTTT,CASSVPGPNTEAFF
-,TRBJ1-1,-,TRBV28,TGTGCCAGCAGGATAATGAACACTGAAGCTTTCTTT,CASRIMNTEAFF
once,TRBJ2-7,-,TRBV10-2,TGCGCCAGCAGCGAAGATGGGACCAGCGAGCAGTACTTC,CASSEDGTSEQYF
few,TRBJ1-5,-,TRBV7-3,TGTGCCAGCAGCTTAACGGGAAACCAGCCCCAGCATTTT,CASSLTGNQPQHF
-,TRBJ1-1,-,TRBV18,TGTGCCAGCTCACCACCTGGGGACACAATGAACACTGAAGCTTTCTTT,CASSPPGDTMNTEAFF
few,TRBJ1-1,-,TRBV6-1,TGTGCCAGCAGTGATCGGGCAGGGTACACTGAAGCTTTCTTT,CASSDRAGYTEAFF
-,TRBJ2-7,-,TRBV13,TGTGCCAGCAGTTCCTTTCGACAGAAATATACCTACGAGCAGTACTTC,CASSSFRQKYTYEQYF
-,TRBJ2-7,-,TRBV19,TGTGCCAGTAGTATGTTTCCCGAGGGCTACGACGAGCAGTACTTC,CASSMFPEGYDEQYF
-,TRBJ2-5,TRBD1,TRBV4-1,TGCGCCAGCAGCCAAGAGGGACAGCCAAGAGTTACCCAGTACTTC,CASSQEGQPRVTQYF